This is a list of T cell receptor beta chains from one sample in a study of control samples from healthy donors and cancer patients. Measured with immunoSEQ multiplex PCR; TCRdb has only the in-frame clones, and not every one. This table holds 130,000 to 150,000 clones, roughly 93% found once. Input material: blood. These receptors all come from a man younger than 30 in good health. Each CDR3 is given without its conserved first and last residue. Each record gives: V gene, J gene, CDR3 length, CDR3 protein.

>TRBV18|TRBJ1-1|15
ASSPFTGPPGDTEAF
>TRBV9|TRBJ1-1|15
ASSSLTDLSGNTEAF
>TRBV2|TRBJ1-3|12
ASTPDRGTNTIY
>TRBV27|TRBJ2-2|12
ASSPGTSAGELF
>TRBV7-2|TRBJ1-2|12
ASSLDEGFYGYT
>TRBV30|TRBJ1-3|14
AWSLGLVPTGNTIY
>TRBV2|TRBJ1-3|12
ASSLDRAGNTIY
>TRBV6-5|TRBJ1-2|11
ASRLTDHYGYT
>TRBV5-6|TRBJ2-3|11
ASSRTPADTQY
>TRBV7-2|TRBJ1-3|13
ASSYLGYSGNTIY
>TRBV5-8|TRBJ2-1|15
ASSLGIGERVYNEQF
>TRBV7-9|TRBJ1-2|16
ASSLVTGTGQSGYGYT
>TRBV6-5|TRBJ2-7|12
ASSYTGGPYEQY
>TRBV6-1|TRBJ1-3|13
ASSEWQGRGNTIY
>TRBV7-2|TRBJ1-5|16
ASSDRGQGGFSNQPQH
>TRBV30|TRBJ2-7|12
ARILSGSKDEQY
>TRBV19|TRBJ1-1|11
ASSIYINTEAF
>TRBV20-1|TRBJ1-1|12
SASRGAYDTEAF
>TRBV6-6|TRBJ1-6|14
ASGPRGGGDNSPLH
>TRBV6-5|TRBJ1-6|11
ANGRTGSSPLH
>TRBV28|TRBJ2-7|11
ASSFPSVYEQY
>TRBV6-2/TRBV6-3|TRBJ2-7|10
ASSYVRYEQY
>TRBV7-2|TRBJ2-6|14
ASTRYGGSGANVLT
>TRBV27|TRBJ2-3|19
ASSSDLVEREGREHTDTQY
>TRBV28|TRBJ2-7|15
ASSIETSQAGSYEQY
>TRBV12-3/TRBV12-4|TRBJ1-2|11
ASSSAGNYGYT
>TRBV23-1|TRBJ1-1|15
ASSLLDRTKAGTEAF
>TRBV5-6|TRBJ1-1|9
ASSLTGEAF
>TRBV7-9|TRBJ1-3|15
ASSTTSGPGYGNTIY
>TRBV24-1|TRBJ2-2|15
ATSDAPGGSGTGELF
>TRBV11-2|TRBJ1-1|12
ASSFRQGLWGAF
>TRBV19|TRBJ2-7|13
ASSMARGLAYEQY
>TRBV18|TRBJ1-1|13
ASSPRAAGYTEAF
>TRBV5-1|TRBJ1-6|14
ASSLGPGQGYSPLH
>TRBV11-2|TRBJ2-5|13
ASNPSTYREETQY
>TRBV19|TRBJ1-5|14
ASSTEADDSNQPQH
>TRBV5-1|TRBJ1-4|13
ASSPMSATNEKLF
>TRBV4-2|TRBJ2-3|17
ASSQDVLAGGTSTDTQY
>TRBV27|TRBJ1-2|13
ASSLLGGGLGGYT
>TRBV6-1|TRBJ2-2|14
ASSETTGPFTGELF
>TRBV6-6|TRBJ1-1|13
ASSQIDASGTEAF
>TRBV10-2|TRBJ1-2|12
ASRADGSNYGYT
>TRBV29-1|TRBJ2-7|13
SVVSPTGAFYEQY
>TRBV19|TRBJ1-3|14
ASSIAPSGGGNTIY
>TRBV28|TRBJ2-2|14
ASSLSGGQGTGELF
>TRBV6-2/TRBV6-3|TRBJ2-3|14
ASSYSGPPRADTQY
>TRBV29-1|TRBJ1-3|13
SVEGQGGSGNTIY
>TRBV7-8|TRBJ1-5|14
ASSSLGAPSNQPQH
>TRBV5-4|TRBJ2-7|12
ASSLGPFSYEQY
>TRBV6-5|TRBJ2-7|11
ASSRDYSYEQY
>TRBV19|TRBJ1-3|14
ASSIERRSSGNTIY
>TRBV28|TRBJ2-1|10
ASSFPINEQF
>TRBV11-2|TRBJ2-5|11
ASSPLRGETQY
>TRBV4-1|TRBJ2-1|11
ASSHDYYNEQF
>TRBV27|TRBJ2-1|12
ASSFRGRAHEQF
>TRBV28|TRBJ1-6|11
ASSREPNSPLH
>TRBV19|TRBJ2-3|11
ASSSSRGDTQY
>TRBV2|TRBJ1-4|13
ASSGSRAWNEKLF
>TRBV12-3/TRBV12-4|TRBJ1-5|7
ASSQPQH